This T cell receptor beta chain appears in the sequencing data of a study of regulatory and conventional T cells in RAG deficiency. Study-wide results and caveats: Control T-cell subsets had markedly higher Shannon entropy and lower Simpson indices than RAG-deficient patients. Sorted Omenn CD25-high CD127-low cells may not be bona fide Tregs. Patient subsets had shorter CDR3s; Omenn Treg-Tconv overlap exceeded 75%.

Notes on this clone: Its antigen remains unidentified.

The CDR3 extends over 15 amino acids. V trimming: 3 bases; J trimming: 2 bases; junction bases outside the gene matches: 7. Germline V gene lookup returns CDR1 MNHNS and CDR2 SASEGT. The data were produced by immunoSEQ multiplex PCR, yet TCRdb's version contains in-frame clones alone and is incomplete. The sample lists about 7,100 clones; about 90% were seen once. Genomic DNA came from blood regulatory T cells gated CD4+ CD25-high CD127-low. These sequences were also reported in another study, on regulatory T cells. That paper adds: Primers: 52 TRBV forward and 13 TRBJ reverse. In patients, unique TRB V-J pairs were restricted and V/J usage skewed, especially in Tregs.

The source is a human donor in good health. This sequence joins TRBV6-1 and TRBJ2-7; 7 nucleotides line up with TRBD1. Input material: CD127- CD25+ CD4+ Tregs sorted from blood. The CDR3 protein is CASSEDRRTTYEQYF. The CDR3 DNA reads as TGTGCCAGCAGTGAGGACAGGCGAACCACCTACGAGCAGTACTTC.